These 13 T cell receptor beta chains came from one sample sequenced in a study of cytotoxic CD8 clonotypes in ibrutinib-treated CLL. Method: immunoSEQ multiplex PCR; TCRdb's copy keeps in-frame clones and lacks some. Here the sample spans approximately 6,000 clones, around 68% being singletons. The sequencing here drew on PBMCs, taken before ibrutinib treatment. The receptors originated from a human donor with chronic lymphocytic leukemia.

The gene calls are TRBV18 and TRBJ2-1; D uncertain. Germline values: CDR1 KGHSH, CDR2 LQKENI. The CDR3 length is 13 residues. V was trimmed by 2 bases and J by 3 bases, leaving 5 bases between them. CDR3 region: CASSPGSYNEQFF. The DNA for the CDR3 is TGTGCCAGCTCACCAGGCAGCTACAATGAGCAGTTCTTC.

The rearrangement joins TRBV7-3 to TRBJ2-5, with 9 positions matching TRBD1. Germline CDR1 SGHTA, CDR2 FQGTGA. Trimming removed 5 bases from V and 5 bases from J; junction bases left unmatched: 9. The CDR3 has 15 residues. CDR3 residues: CASSRGQGREETQYF. The CDR3 DNA reads as TGTGCCAGCAGCAGGGGACAGGGACGGGAGGAGACCCAGTACTTC. Full variable domain (missing parts from reference TRBV7-3 and TRBJ2-5): GAGVSQTPSNKVTEKGKYVELRCDPISGHTALYWYRQSLGQGPEFLIYFQGTGAADDSGLPNDRFFAVRPEGSVSTLKIQRTERGDSAVYLCASSRGQGREETQYFGPGTRLLVL.

This chain uses TRBV7-9 with TRBJ1-1, with D unresolved. The germline V gene has CDR1 SEHNR and CDR2 FQNEAQ (reference sequence). V was trimmed by 2 bases and J by 7 bases, leaving 5 bases between them. This CDR3 comprises 11 residues. The CDR3 protein is CASSLTGEAFF. In DNA, the CDR3 is TGTGCCAGCAGCTTAACGGGTGAAGCTTTCTTT.

V and J are TRBV5-1 and TRBJ1-2, with D possibly being TRBD1 (5 bases). V was cut by 2 bases and J by 0 bases, with 11 bases left in between. Germline lookup yields CDR1 SGHRS and CDR2 YFSETQ. The CDR3 is 15 residues long. CDR3 DNA sequence: TGCGCCAGCAGCTTAAGTCGAGGGGCTAACTATGGCTACACCTTC. Translated: CASSLSRGANYGYTF.

This clone was seen only a few times. The chain has TRBV29-1 and TRBJ2-3; D unclear. Germline loops: CDR1 SQVTM, CDR2 ANQGSEA. This CDR3 is built from 12 residues. V lost 5 bases, J lost 4 bases, and 10 bases lay in between. CDR3 coding DNA: TGCAGCGTTAGGTTCCAGTCAGATACGCAGTATTTT. Protein sequence: CSVRFQSDTQYF.

The chain recombines TRBV6-5 with TRBJ2-3, with no clear D. The germline V gene encodes CDR1 MNHEY and CDR2 SVGAGI. V lost 0 bases to trimming and J lost 2 bases, with 9 bases between them. CDR3 length: 15 amino acids. The CDR3 is CASSYSRSYTDTQYF. Here the CDR3 DNA reads TGTGCCAGCAGTTACTCGAGATCCTACACAGATACGCAGTATTTT.

This clone was seen a few times. The V call is TRBV30, the J call TRBJ1-1, with unresolved D. There are 17 residues in the CDR3. The V end lost 2 bases, the J end lost 0 bases, and 19 bases lay between the germline ends. The germline V gene encodes CDR1 GTSNPN and CDR2 SVGIG (reference sequence). The CDR3 DNA reads as TGTGCCTGGAGTTTCGGGCTTCGTCCGGAACTGAACACTGAAGCTTTCTTT. This codes for CAWSFGLRPELNTEAFF.

The V and J genes are TRBV7-9 and TRBJ2-7, with 7 bases lining up with TRBD1. Germline V lookup: CDR1 SEHNR, CDR2 FQNEAQ (reference sequence). This CDR3 is 15 amino acids long. V was pared by 3 bases and J by 3 bases, with 8 bases of the junction left unmatched. The DNA for the CDR3 is TGTGCCAGCAGCTTCTCGGGACAGCTAGACTACGAGCAGTACTTC. Translation gives CASSFSGQLDYEQYF.

The V call is TRBV25-1, the J call TRBJ2-3; D uncertain. Trimming removed 1 base at V and 2 bases at J, with 4 bases between. This CDR3 region has 13 residues. Germline V gives CDR1 MGHDK, CDR2 SYGVNS. CDR3 coding DNA: TGTGCCAGCAGTGAATTCCACACAGATACGCAGTATTTT. This sequence encodes CASSEFHTDTQYF.

The chain uses TRBV5-5 and TRBJ2-7, with D unresolved. The CDR3 length is 14 residues. CDR1 and CDR2 (germline): SGHKS, YYEKEE (reference sequence). V lost 1 base and J 2 bases, leaving 10 bases between the germline ends. The CDR3 here is CASSLTVPPYEQYF. The CDR3 DNA sequence: TGTGCCAGCAGCTTGACGGTTCCTCCCTACGAGCAGTACTTC.

The rearrangement uses TRBV5-4 and TRBJ2-5; D is perhaps TRBD1 (6 bases). V lost 2 bases and J lost 5, with 16 bases in between. Germline V CDR1 and CDR2: SGHNT, YYREEE (reference sequence). This CDR3 has 15 residues. The CDR3: CASSFPGERSETQYF. For the CDR3, the DNA is TGTGCCAGCAGCTTCCCAGGGGAGAGATCGGAGACCCAGTACTTC.

The chain joins TRBV6-1 to TRBJ2-1; D is possibly TRBD1 or TRBD2 (5 bases each). Trimming pared 1 base from V and 8 bases from J, leaving 12 bases between. CDR1 is MNHNS and CDR2 is SASEGT in the germline V gene. The CDR3 totals 14 residues. CDR3 amino acids: CASSEVRGTDEQFF. The DNA for the CDR3 is TGTGCCAGCAGTGAAGTGAGGGGCACCGATGAGCAGTTCTTC.

The chain carries TRBV2 and TRBJ2-5, with 7 bases that match TRBD1. CDR3 size: 13 residues. Unmatched junction bases numbered 6, after V lost 6 bases and J lost 5 bases. Germline V lookup: CDR1 SNHLY, CDR2 FYNNEI. The CDR3 DNA sequence: TGTGCCAGCAGCAAGGGGGCCCCGGAGACCCAGTACTTC. This translates into CASSKGAPETQYF.